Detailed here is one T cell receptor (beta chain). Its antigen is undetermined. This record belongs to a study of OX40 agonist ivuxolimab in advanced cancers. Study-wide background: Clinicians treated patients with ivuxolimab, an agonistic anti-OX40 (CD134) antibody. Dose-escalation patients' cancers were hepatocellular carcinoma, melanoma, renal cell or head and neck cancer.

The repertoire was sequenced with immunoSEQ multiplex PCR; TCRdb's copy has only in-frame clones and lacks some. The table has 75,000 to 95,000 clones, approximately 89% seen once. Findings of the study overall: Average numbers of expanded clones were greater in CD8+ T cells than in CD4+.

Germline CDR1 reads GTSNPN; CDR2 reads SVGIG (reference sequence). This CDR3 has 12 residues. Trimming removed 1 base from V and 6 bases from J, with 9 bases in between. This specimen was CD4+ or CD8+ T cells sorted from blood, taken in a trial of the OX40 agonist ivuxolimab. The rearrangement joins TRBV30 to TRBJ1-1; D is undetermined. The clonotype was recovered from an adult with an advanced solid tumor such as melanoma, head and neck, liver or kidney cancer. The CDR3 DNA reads TGTGCCTGGAGTGCCCCAAGGGCTGAAGCTTTCTTT. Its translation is CAWSAPRAEAFF. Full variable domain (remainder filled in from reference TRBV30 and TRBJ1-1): SQTIHQWPATLVQPVGSPLSLECTVEGTSNPNLYWYRQAAGRGLQLLFYSVGIGQISSEVPQNLSASRPQDRQFILSSKKLLLSDSGFYLCAWSAPRAEAFFGQGTRLTVV.